These 13 T cell receptor beta chains share one sample of origin, sequenced in a study of T cells in narcolepsy. Some clones are missing from TCRdb's copy, which holds only in-frame ones; the method was immunoSEQ multiplex PCR. The sample has tens of thousands of clones; around 80% are singletons. The sample comprised CD45RA- memory CD4+ T cells from PBMCs. All receptors come from a human donor with narcolepsy.

This clone was seen only a few times. The V and J genes are TRBV5-1 and TRBJ1-1; a possible D gene is TRBD1 (6 bases). The V gene lost 0 bases and the J gene lost 0 bases, with 15 bases spanning the gap. The CDR3 is 17 amino acids. The V gene's germline CDR1 is SGHRS and CDR2 YFSETQ. CDR3: CASSLGDSGTMNTEAFF. The CDR3, as DNA: TGCGCCAGCAGCTTGGGGGATTCGGGGACAATGAACACTGAAGCTTTCTTT.

This chain joins TRBV18 and TRBJ2-7; 11 nucleotides match TRBD2. The CDR3 loop spans 15 amino acids. V was clipped by 3 bases and J by 5 bases; unmatched bases: 6. Germline CDR1 KGHSH, CDR2 LQKENI. CDR3 region: CASSPNSGRGHEQYF. DNA for the CDR3: TGTGCCAGCTCACCCAATAGCGGGAGGGGGCACGAGCAGTACTTC.

V is TRBV21-1 and J is TRBJ2-1; TRBD1 reflects the table's D call only, with no check against the DNA. TRBV21-1 represents a pseudogene. This CDR3 is built from 19 residues. Here the CDR3 DNA reads TGTGCCAGCAGCGGGCTCAGGGGGCGGTGGCTAGATTCCTACAATGAGCAGTTCTTC. Translation: CASSGLRGRWLDSYNEQFF.

The rearrangement joins TRBV11-2 to TRBJ1-6; D gene uncertain. The CDR3 runs to 15 residues. V was cut by 5 bases and J by 10 bases, with 18 bases left in between. The germline V gene has CDR1 SGHAT and CDR2 FQNNGV. The CDR3 DNA follows: TGTGCCAGCAGCCCGGAATTGGGTAATATGTCACCCCTCCACTTT. Protein product: CASSPELGNMSPLHF.

This chain joins TRBV5-1 and TRBJ1-1, with 7 bases aligning to TRBD1. This CDR3 is 17 amino acids long. V was pared by 2 bases and J by 3 bases, with 13 bases of the junction left unmatched. The germline V gene has CDR1 SGHRS and CDR2 YFSETQ. The CDR3 bases are TGCGCCAGCAGCTTCGGAAGGGGGCCGGGGTTAGACACTGAAGCTTTCTTT. Translation gives CASSFGRGPGLDTEAFF.

V usage is TRBV5-1 and J usage is TRBJ2-1; 15 bases map to TRBD2. This CDR3 contains 17 residues. Germline CDR1 SGHRS, CDR2 YFSETQ. Trimming took 3 bases from V and 4 from J; bases not matched to a gene: 5. This chain's CDR3 is CASSWTSGRAGYNEQFF. DNA of the CDR3: TGCGCCAGCAGCTGGACTAGCGGGAGGGCCGGGTACAATGAGCAGTTCTTC.

A remark on this clone: At one end the junction does not follow the germline gene, possibly because of a read error. The chain employs TRBV7-3 and TRBJ2-5, with D possibly matching TRBD1 (5 bases). Germline CDR1 is SGHTA and CDR2 is FQGTGA. The CDR3 totals 13 residues. This CDR3 is CASSTQGGEAQYF. The CDR3, as DNA: TGTGCCAGCAGCACTCAGGGTGGAGAGGCCCAGTACTTC.

This chain connects TRBV28 to TRBJ1-4; tentative D call: TRBD1 (5 bases). Trimming pared 6 bases from V and 1 base from J, leaving 15 bases between. The CDR3 runs to 16 residues. Germline V gene lookup returns CDR1 MDHEN and CDR2 SYDVKM. The CDR3 DNA reads TGTGCCAGCAGCCTGGCGTCAAGGGGAACTAATGAAAAACTGTTTTTT. This translates into CASSLASRGTNEKLFF.

This clone turned up a few times. The CDR3 coding sequence is TGTGCCAGCAGTGATAACGGGGGAGGAGATACGCAGTATTTT. Translating it yields CASSDNGGGDTQYF. The V and J genes are TRBV6-1 and TRBJ2-3, with D possibly TRBD2 on 6 matching bases. The V end was cut by 3 bases, the J end by 5 bases, with 12 bases between. Germline CDR1 and CDR2: MNHNS and SASEGT. This CDR3 region has 14 residues.

In its sample, this clone was seen a few times. This chain connects TRBV19 to TRBJ2-1; D is uncertain. The CDR3 sequence is 12 residues long. The ends were cut back, 2 bases at V and 6 bases at J, with 5 bases in the middle. Germline V lookup: CDR1 LNHDA, CDR2 SQIVND (reference sequence). CDR3 protein: CASSIHVNEQFF. CDR3 nucleotides: TGTGCCAGTAGTATACACGTCAATGAGCAGTTCTTC.

This chain connects TRBV7-8 to TRBJ2-1; 8 bases are shared with TRBD1. The CDR3 runs 16 residues. The J segment lost 0 bases and the V segment lost 4 bases, leaving 5 bases of the junction unmatched. The germline gives CDR1 SGHVS, CDR2 FQNEAQ. The CDR3 loop reads CASSSRQGISYNEQFF. The CDR3 nucleotides are TGTGCCAGCAGCTCTCGACAGGGGATCTCCTACAATGAGCAGTTCTTC.

The rearrangement links TRBV2 to TRBJ2-1; no definite D call. Trimming took 4 bases from V and 10 from J, leaving 11 bases between them. This CDR3 comprises 12 residues. Germline CDR1 reads SNHLY; CDR2 reads FYNNEI. CDR3 loop: CASSVMDQEQFF. DNA of the CDR3: TGTGCCAGCAGTGTGATGGACCAAGAGCAGTTCTTC.

The chain joins TRBV11-3 to TRBJ1-1; unclear D gene. CDR3 length equals 13 residues. Germline V CDR1 and CDR2: SGHNT, YENEEA. Trimming took 5 bases from V and 5 from J, leaving 12 bases between them. The CDR3 protein is CASSPVSGTEAFF. The CDR3 bases are TGTGCCAGCAGCCCCGTTTCGGGGACTGAAGCTTTCTTT.